These 15 T cell receptor beta chains were sequenced from one sample in a study of shared clonotypes between healthy human individuals. TCRdb's copy holds only in-frame clones and misses some; the assay was immunoSEQ multiplex PCR. The data contain under 600,000 clones, 90% to 97% of them singletons. Sample: naive CD4+ T cells sorted from blood. Stated subset: CD45RA+ positively selected. The origin of the receptors is a woman aged 30 to 39 in good health.

The chain combines TRBV28 with TRBJ2-7; D not resolved. Germline values: CDR1 MDHEN, CDR2 SYDVKM. Trimming shortened V by 2 bases and J by 3 bases, and 8 bases separated the two germline ends. The CDR3 runs to 13 residues. CDR3 coding DNA: TGTGCCAGCAGTTTAAGCTCCCTCTACGAGCAGTACTTC. Amino acids: CASSLSSLYEQYF.

The chain couples TRBV7-3 to TRBJ2-2, with D perhaps matching TRBD1 (6 bases). This CDR3 region has 15 residues. V was shortened by 5 bases and J by 3 bases, with 13 bases between the two germline ends. CDR1 and CDR2 from the germline V gene are SGHTA and FQGTGA. The CDR3 protein is CASSAQGIDTGELFF. Here the CDR3 DNA reads TGTGCCAGCAGCGCCCAGGGGATTGACACCGGGGAGCTGTTTTTT.

The chain has TRBV7-3 and TRBJ2-2; D may match TRBD1 or TRBD2 (5 bases each). V was trimmed by 2 bases and J by 5 bases, leaving 12 bases between them. Germline values: CDR1 SGHTA, CDR2 FQGTGA. This CDR3 region has 15 residues. CDR3 coding DNA: TGTGCCAGCAGCTTAGAACGGGGCGGAACCGGGGAGCTGTTTTTT. Encoded protein: CASSLERGGTGELFF.

The chain recombines TRBV6-1 with TRBJ2-7; 7 bases fit TRBD2. This CDR3 is 18 amino acids long. With V trimmed by 6 bases and J by 1 base, 18 bases remained unmatched. CDR1 is MNHNS, CDR2 SASEGT, per germline. The CDR3 sequence is CASREREVKGGLSYEQYF. DNA for the CDR3: TGTGCCAGCAGAGAAAGGGAGGTAAAGGGAGGGCTTTCCTACGAGCAGTACTTC.

The count of this clone is one. This chain connects TRBV30 to TRBJ1-5; TRBD1 aligns across 10 bases. The CDR3 sequence is 15 residues long. Germline loops: CDR1 GTSNPN, CDR2 SVGIG (reference sequence). J was trimmed by 3 bases and V by 3 bases; bases with no gene match: 5. CDR3 sequence reads: CAWSRGTGDNQPQHF. CDR3 nucleotide sequence: TGTGCCTGGAGCAGAGGGACAGGGGACAATCAGCCCCAGCATTTT.

CDR3 amino acids: CASSQDRATEAFF. The DNA for the CDR3 is TGTGCCAGCAGCCAAGACAGAGCCACTGAAGCTTTCTTT. The rearrangement links TRBV14 to TRBJ1-1, with D unclear. In germline, CDR1 is SGHDN, CDR2 FVKESK. CDR3 length equals 13 residues. Trimming cost V 0 bases and J 4 bases, with 6 bases left between them.

The chain recombines TRBV7-7 with TRBJ1-6, with 8 positions matching TRBD1. Trimming took 5 bases from V and 9 from J; bases not matched to a gene: 3. Germline CDR1 is SSHAT and CDR2 is FNYEAQ (reference sequence). The CDR3 has 13 amino acids. CDR3 in amino acids: CASSIDRGSPLHF. The CDR3 nucleotides read TGTGCCAGCAGCATCGACAGGGGTTCACCCCTCCACTTT. Full variable domain (remainder filled in from reference TRBV7-7 and TRBJ1-6): GAGVSQSPRYKVTKRGQDVTLRCDPISSHATLYWYQQALGQGPEFLTYFNYEAQPDKSGLPSDRFSAERPEGSISTLTIQRTEQRDSAMYRCASSIDRGSPLHFGNGTRLTVT.

The chain is built from TRBV5-4 and TRBJ2-1; perhaps TRBD1 as D (6 bases). Trimming pared 6 bases from V and 6 bases from J, leaving 22 bases between. The CDR3 consists of 16 residues. Germline CDR1 reads SGHNT; CDR2 reads YYREEE (reference sequence). The chain's CDR3 is CASTQLGASQGNEQFF. As DNA, the CDR3 is TGTGCCAGCACCCAATTGGGGGCGTCTCAGGGCAATGAGCAGTTCTTC.

On this clone itself: Within the sample, other DNA sequences also encode this same CDR3. This rearrangement joins TRBV5-1 to TRBJ1-1; D perhaps matches TRBD1 (6 bases). The V and J ends lost 4 bases and 3 bases respectively, with 10 bases between them. The CDR3 runs 13 residues. Germline V gene lookup returns CDR1 SGHRS and CDR2 YFSETQ. This CDR3 reads CASSTQGDTEAFF. CDR3 nucleotides: TGCGCCAGCAGCACACAGGGCGACACTGAAGCTTTCTTT.

The chain recombines TRBV19 with TRBJ2-7; D tentatively reads TRBD1 or TRBD2 (5 bases each). Trimming shortened V by 4 bases and J by 2 bases, and 15 bases separated the two germline ends. Looked up from germline, CDR1 is LNHDA and CDR2 is SQIVND (reference sequence). There are 15 residues in the CDR3. The CDR3 DNA follows: TGTGCCAGTAGTACCCGGGAAGGGGAACCCTACGAGCAGTACTTC. Translation: CASSTREGEPYEQYF.

The chain carries TRBV10-2 and TRBJ2-5; TRBD2 might be the D (6 bases). In germline, CDR1 is WSHSY, CDR2 SAAADI. V lost 0 bases and J lost 7, with 9 bases in between. The CDR3 is 13 amino acids. The CDR3 here is CASSESTGGTQYF. CDR3 coding DNA: TGCGCCAGCAGTGAGTCGACCGGGGGGACCCAGTACTTC.

The rearrangement uses TRBV5-1 and TRBJ2-7, with 7 bases identical to TRBD2. Germline V gene sequence: CDR1 SGHRS, CDR2 YFSETQ. This CDR3 comprises 15 residues. V dropped 0 bases and J dropped 2; count of bases not matched to a gene: 5. The CDR3 nucleotides read TGCGCCAGCAGCTTGGGCGGGAGCGCCACCTACGAGCAGTACTTC. Amino acids: CASSLGGSATYEQYF.

This clone is a singleton in its sample. This rearrangement joins TRBV19 to TRBJ1-6, with D unresolved. Trimming took 7 bases from V and 13 from J, leaving 20 bases between them. The CDR3 is 14 amino acids. Germline V gene sequence: CDR1 LNHDA, CDR2 SQIVND (reference sequence). CDR3 amino acids: CASMIKSAVGPLHF. CDR3 nucleotide sequence: TGTGCCAGTATGATAAAGTCGGCCGTCGGGCCCCTCCACTTT.

To note about this clone: At the DNA level, this CDR3 is encoded by other sequences in the same sample as well. J is TRBJ2-3 and V is TRBV29-1; the D is unclear. CDR1 and CDR2 (germline): SQVTM, ANQGSEA. The CDR3 has 10 residues. Trimming shortened V by 3 bases and J by 3 bases, and 1 base separated the two germline ends. Here the CDR3 DNA reads TGCAGCGTTGAGACAGATACGCAGTATTTT. Protein sequence: CSVETDTQYF.

The chain couples TRBV28 to TRBJ2-7; 7 bases match TRBD1. In germline, CDR1 is MDHEN, CDR2 SYDVKM. The V and J ends lost 6 bases and 4 bases, in that order; junction bases with no gene match: 12. This CDR3 comprises 15 residues. The CDR3 sequence: CASSSAGTALYEQYF. Here the CDR3 DNA reads TGTGCCAGCAGCTCGGCCGGGACAGCACTATACGAGCAGTACTTC.